Each of the 10 T cell receptor beta chains below was sequenced from the same sample in a study of early T cells in non-severe SARS-CoV-2 infection. One entry per CDR3 protein, called by TCRdb with MiXCR from the 5' RACE reads. Among just under 60,000 distinct CDR3 sequences listed, roughly 8.4% were seen once. The sample was whole blood. Receptor source: an adult who was a healthcare worker with PCR-confirmed SARS-CoV-2 infection or an uninfected control (not recorded which).

The V gene is TRBV2, the J gene TRBJ1-5; 9 bases align to TRBD1. Trimming cost V 8 bases and J 7 bases; bases outside gene matches: 6. The CDR3 extends over 13 amino acids. Germline-derived CDR1 and CDR2 are SNHLY and FYNNEI. DNA for the CDR3: TGTGCCAGCGGAGGGACAGGGAAACAGCCCCAGCATTTT. This sequence encodes CASGGTGKQPQHF.

This chain connects TRBV20-1 to TRBJ2-7; 15 bases are shared with TRBD2. J lost 4 bases, V lost 6 bases, and 4 bases had no gene match. Germline CDR1 DFQATT, CDR2 SNEGSKA (reference sequence). This CDR3 comprises 14 residues. The CDR3 spells CSAGLAGGPYEQYF. The CDR3 bases are TGCAGTGCAGGACTAGCGGGAGGGCCGTACGAGCAGTACTTC.

This clonotype was observed a few times. V is TRBV3-1 and J is TRBJ2-3; D is perhaps TRBD1 or TRBD2 (5 bases each). The V gene's germline CDR1 is LGHDT and CDR2 YNNKEL (reference sequence). This CDR3 comprises 15 residues. V lost 2 bases to trimming and J lost 7 bases, with 16 bases between them. The CDR3 region is CASSQRGGEGNTQYF. DNA for the CDR3: TGTGCCAGCAGCCAAAGGGGTGGCGAGGGAAATACGCAGTATTTT.

This clonotype has more than one count but fewer than ten. The J gene is TRBJ2-2, the V gene TRBV11-2; D ambiguous. Germline loops: CDR1 SGHAT, CDR2 FQNNGV. This CDR3 region has 15 residues. Trimming left V 4 bases short and J 4 bases short, with 13 bases between. CDR3 sequence: CASSSLADTTGELFF. The CDR3 DNA reads as TGTGCCAGCAGCTCCCTTGCCGATACCACCGGGGAGCTGTTTTTT.

This clonotype occurred a few times. The chain joins TRBV19 to TRBJ2-1; 7 nucleotides line up with TRBD2. The junction had 6 bases not matched to a gene; V was cut back by 2 bases and J by 8 bases. The CDR3 covers 14 residues. CDR1 and CDR2 from the germline V gene are LNHDA and SQIVND (reference sequence). CDR3 in DNA: TGTGCCAGTAGTATACTCGCGGGAGTGCATGAGCAGTTCTTC. It translates to CASSILAGVHEQFF.

This clonotype was counted only a few times. The rearrangement uses TRBV11-2 and TRBJ2-2; 10 bases are a match to TRBD1. This CDR3 has 14 amino acids. CDR1 is SGHAT and CDR2 is FQNNGV in the germline V gene. DNA for the CDR3: TGTGCTACCGGGGGACAGGGGTACACCGGGGAGCTGTTTTTT. Its translation is CATGGQGYTGELFF.

This clonotype was observed once. This chain joins TRBV27 and TRBJ2-2; a possible D gene is TRBD1 (5 bases). The CDR3 runs 15 residues. CDR1 is MNHEY, CDR2 SMNVEV, per germline (reference sequence). Trimming left V 7 bases short and J 1 base short, with 13 bases between. CDR3 coding DNA: TGTGCCAGCAAGGATGGCAGGGTGAACACCGGGGAGCTGTTTTTT. Translating gives CASKDGRVNTGELFF.

This clonotype has more than one count but fewer than ten. The chain joins TRBV6-5 to TRBJ2-3, with D perhaps assigned TRBD1 or TRBD2 (5 bases each). Germline CDR1 is MNHEY and CDR2 is SVGAGI. The CDR3 contains 14 residues. With 8 bases removed from V and 2 bases from J, the gap between germline ends came to 14 bases. This CDR3 is CASGAGSNTDTQYF. The CDR3, as DNA: TGTGCCAGCGGGGCGGGTTCTAACACAGATACGCAGTATTTT.

This clonotype was observed at least ten times. V gene TRBV7-8 combines with J gene TRBJ2-1, with TRBD2 matching over 12 bases. Trimming at V came to 5 bases and at J to 6 bases, leaving 8 bases not matched to a gene. This CDR3 spans 16 amino acids. The germline gives CDR1 SGHVS, CDR2 FQNEAQ. In nucleotides, the CDR3 is TGTGCCAGCAGCGGTAGCCTAGCGGGAGGGCTCAATGAGCAGTTCTTC. Protein product: CASSGSLAGGLNEQFF.

V and J are TRBV10-3 and TRBJ2-3; weak D call: TRBD2 (6 bases). Germline loops: CDR1 ENHRY, CDR2 SYGVKD. The CDR3 sequence is 16 residues long. V was clipped by 3 bases and J by 5 bases, with 18 bases between them. The CDR3 nucleotides read TGTGCCATCAGTGACCCCCGGGACTCCCAAGGAGATACGCAGTATTTT. This encodes CAISDPRDSQGDTQYF.